These T cell receptor beta chains were read from a single sample in a study of Graves' ophthalmopathy and Graves' hyperthyroidism. TCRdb fed the multiplex PCR reads into MiXCR, producing one record per CDR3 protein. The sample includes 350,000 to 400,000 distinct CDR3 sequences, about a sixth of them seen just once. Sequencing input: peripheral blood. Receptors originate from a woman aged 18 to 35 with Graves' ophthalmopathy. The CDR3 runs from the conserved cysteine through the conserved F or W. The D gene is left open where the match is weak. Clone size is stated in some rows and not others, as once, few, many or a class when expanded.

many TRBJ2-7 18 TRBV19 TRBD2 CASSPGLAATPFAYEQYF TGTGCCAGTAGTCCAGGACTAGCGGCTACTCCGTTCGCCTACGAGCAGTACTTC
NA TRBJ2-4 15 TRBV7-6 NA CASSPRGPAKNIQYF TGTGCCAGCAGCCCACGGGGGCCAGCCAAAAACATTCAGTACTTC
many TRBJ2-7 15 TRBV7-2 TRBD2 CASSLGTSDYYEQYF TGTGCCAGCAGCTTAGGGACTAGCGATTACTACGAGCAGTACTTC
many TRBJ1-1 12 TRBV11-2 NA CASRLVGTEAFF TGTGCCAGCAGACTGGTCGGCACTGAAGCTTTCTTT
many TRBJ2-5 15 TRBV11-2 TRBD1 CASSRVTGRRETQYF TGTGCCAGCAGCCGAGTGACAGGGCGGCGAGAGACCCAGTACTTC
many TRBJ2-7 15 TRBV7-9 TRBD1 CASSSGQGQSYEQYF TGTGCCAGCAGCTCCGGACAGGGGCAATCCTACGAGCAGTACTTC
many TRBJ2-7 15 TRBV6-2/TRBV6-3 TRBD2 CASRLAGASSYEQYF TGTGCCAGCAGATTAGCGGGGGCTAGCTCCTACGAGCAGTACTTC
many TRBJ2-7 16 TRBV7-9 TRBD1 CASSLGDRVPSYEQYF TGTGCCAGCAGCTTAGGTGACAGGGTACCCTCCTACGAGCAGTACTTC
many TRBJ1-1 18 TRBV9 NA CASSVATRPTAGDTEAFF TGTGCCAGCAGCGTAGCTACTCGGCCCACGGCCGGGGACACTGAAGCTTTCTTT
many TRBJ1-1 15 TRBV6-1 NA CASSESGVRGTEAFF TGTGCCAGCAGTGAGTCGGGAGTAAGGGGCACTGAAGCTTTCTTT
many TRBJ1-1 14 TRBV20-1 TRBD1 CSARGGQGDTEAFF TGCAGTGCCCGGGGGGGACAGGGGGACACTGAAGCTTTCTTT
NA TRBJ2-5 14 TRBV5-5 NA CASSGTGRGETQYF TGTGCCAGCAGCGGGACCGGAAGAGGGGAGACCCAGTACTTC
many TRBJ1-2 14 TRBV6-2/TRBV6-3 NA CASMDGRASDGYTF TGTGCCAGCATGGACGGCCGGGCGAGCGATGGCTACACCTTC
NA TRBJ1-2 15 TRBV29-1 TRBD1 CSVEDQRAGGRGYTF TGCAGCGTTGAAGATCAGCGGGCAGGGGGACGTGGCTACACCTTC
many TRBJ2-7 16 TRBV6-2/TRBV6-3 TRBD1 CASSYSRTGGAYEQYF TGTGCCAGCAGTTACTCCCGGACAGGAGGCGCCTACGAGCAGTACTTC
many TRBJ2-7 14 TRBV6-2/TRBV6-3 TRBD2 CASSYSGTGREQYF TGTGCCAGCAGTTACAGCGGGACGGGGCGGGAGCAGTACTTC
many TRBJ1-2 11 TRBV29-1 NA CSVEGGFYYTF TGCAGCGTTGAAGGGGGGTTCTACTACACCTTC
NA TRBJ1-5 14 TRBV7-2 NA CASSPIGENQPQHF TGTGCCAGCAGCCCAATAGGGGAAAATCAGCCCCAGCATTTT
many TRBJ1-5 15 TRBV12-3/TRBV12-4 TRBD1 CASSLGGTGNQPQHF TGTGCCAGCAGTTTAGGCGGGACAGGGAATCAGCCCCAGCATTTT
many TRBJ1-1 15 TRBV6-2/TRBV6-3 NA CASSYLGAVSTEAFF TGTGCCAGCAGTTACTTAGGGGCTGTGAGTACTGAAGCTTTCTTT
many TRBJ1-2 15 TRBV6-1 TRBD1 CASRRPGQGQYGYTF TGTGCCAGCAGGCGCCCGGGACAGGGACAATATGGCTACACCTTC
many TRBJ1-1 15 TRBV6-1 TRBD1 CASSVYRDRGLEAFF TGTGCCAGCAGCGTATACCGGGACAGGGGGCTGGAAGCTTTCTTT
many TRBJ2-5 14 TRBV12-5 NA CASGLGTVRETQYF TGTGCTAGTGGTTTAGGCACCGTCCGGGAGACCCAGTACTTC
many TRBJ1-5 15 TRBV6-1 TRBD1 CASSEANRGDQPQHF TGTGCCAGCAGTGAAGCTAACAGGGGCGATCAGCCCCAGCATTTT
many TRBJ2-7 14 TRBV20-1 NA CSAAGTLNTYEQYF TGCAGTGCTGCCGGGACACTTAATACCTACGAGCAGTACTTC
NA TRBJ2-7 13 TRBV7-7 TRBD2 CASSAGRGYEQYF TGTGCTAGCAGCGCAGGGAGGGGCTACGAGCAGTACTTC
many TRBJ1-5 14 TRBV15 NA CATGRPGSNQPQHF TGTGCCACCGGTCGTCCAGGTAGCAATCAGCCCCAGCATTTT
many TRBJ1-5 12 TRBV12-3/TRBV12-4 NA CASRTGNQPQHF TGTGCCAGCAGGACGGGCAATCAGCCCCAGCATTTT
NA TRBJ2-7 16 TRBV6-1 TRBD1 CASSATGTGATYEQYF TGTGCCAGCAGCGCCACCGGGACAGGGGCCACCTACGAGCAGTACTTC
many TRBJ1-5 13 TRBV11-2 NA CASSLAQNQPQHF TGTGCCAGCAGCTTAGCACAGAATCAGCCCCAGCATTTT
many TRBJ1-5 15 TRBV19 NA CASTPTLYSNQPQHF TGTGCCAGTACCCCGACACTTTATAGCAATCAGCCCCAGCATTTT
many TRBJ2-7 14 TRBV4-1 NA CANKDWDCFYEQCF TGCGCCAACAAAGACTGGGACTGCTTCTACGAGCAGTGCTTC
many TRBJ1-1 17 TRBV11-1 TRBD1 CASSLGGGDRRNTEAFF TGTGCCAGCAGCTTAGGAGGAGGGGACAGACGGAACACTGAAGCTTTCTTT
many TRBJ2-7 12 TRBV24-1 NA CATSQGRGEQYF TGTGCCACCAGCCAGGGGAGAGGCGAGCAGTACTTC
many TRBJ2-5 15 TRBV10-3 TRBD1 CASTSSGGPGETQYF TGTGCCAGCACTTCGTCAGGGGGCCCCGGGGAGACCCAGTACTTC
many TRBJ2-7 14 TRBV27 TRBD2 CASRAYGGTYEQYF TGTGCCAGCAGGGCCTACGGGGGGACCTACGAGCAGTACTTC
many TRBJ2-7 15 TRBV24-1 TRBD1 CATSDRTGNPYEQYF TGTGCCACCAGTGACCGGACAGGGAACCCTTACGAGCAGTACTTC
few TRBJ1-2 18 TRBV6-2/TRBV6-3 TRBD1 CASSRTTPSGTVNYGYTF TGTGCCAGCAGTCGGACAACACCCTCCGGGACAGTGAACTATGGCTACACCTTC
many TRBJ2-7 16 TRBV5-1 TRBD1 CASSSLPRGRDYEQYF TGCGCCAGCAGCTCTTTACCCAGGGGGCGAGACTACGAGCAGTACTTC
many TRBJ2-5 15 TRBV11-2 NA CASSLESRGRETQYF TGTGCCAGCAGCTTAGAATCCAGGGGAAGGGAGACCCAGTACTTC
many TRBJ1-1 14 TRBV6-2/TRBV6-3 NA CASSTADRNTEAFF TGTGCCAGCAGCACCGCCGACAGGAACACTGAAGCTTTCTTT
NA TRBJ1-2 13 TRBV12-3/TRBV12-4 NA CASSSITGRGYTF TGTGCCAGCAGCTCAATCACAGGGAGAGGCTACACCTTC
many TRBJ2-5 18 TRBV7-2 NA CASSLAFSGGHRQETQYF TGTGCCAGCAGCTTGGCTTTTTCGGGGGGCCATCGTCAAGAGACCCAGTACTTC
many TRBJ1-5 14 TRBV27 NA CASSSQQGNQPQHF TGTGCCAGCAGTTCTCAACAGGGAAACCAGCCCCAGCATTTT
many TRBJ2-5 15 TRBV28 TRBD1 CASTRDRVFQETQYF TGTGCCAGCACCCGGGACAGGGTGTTTCAAGAGACCCAGTACTTC
many TRBJ1-5 13 TRBV6-2/TRBV6-3 NA CASSFNRNQPQHF TGTGCCAGCAGTTTCAACAGAAATCAGCCCCAGCATTTT
NA TRBJ2-5 16 TRBV7-7 TRBD1 CASSLLGQGAQETQYF TGTGCTAGCAGCTTACTTGGACAGGGGGCCCAAGAGACCCAGTACTTT
few TRBJ2-6 15 TRBV30 NA CAWSANTPGANVLTF TGTGCCTGGAGTGCCAACACTCCCGGGGCCAACGTCCTGACTTTC
many TRBJ2-2 11 TRBV5-1 NA CASHFTGELFF TGCGCCAGCCATTTCACCGGGGAGCTGTTTTTT
many TRBJ2-6 14 TRBV7-2 NA CASSLQEGANVLTF TGTGCCAGCAGCCTACAGGAAGGGGCCAACGTCCTGACTTTC
many TRBJ2-7 12 TRBV6-2/TRBV6-3 NA CASSPPVYEQYF TGTGCCAGCAGCCCCCCCGTCTACGAGCAGTACTTC
many TRBJ1-2 16 TRBV11-2 TRBD1 CASSFLSGTGGYGYTF TGTGCCAGCAGCTTCCTCTCCGGGACAGGGGGCTATGGCTACACCTTC
many TRBJ1-5 15 TRBV7-2 NA CASSLAAGPNQPQHF TGTGCCAGCAGCTTAGCCGCTGGTCCCAATCAGCCCCAGCATTTT
NA TRBJ2-7 16 TRBV5-1 TRBD1 CASSSLAGTGGYEQYF TGCGCCAGCAGCTCACTCGCCGGGACAGGGGGCTACGAGCAGTACTTC
NA TRBJ1-1 12 TRBV28 NA CASSWGTTEAFF TGTGCCAGCAGTTGGGGTACGACTGAAGCTTTCTTT
many TRBJ1-2 16 TRBV6-2/TRBV6-3 TRBD1 CASSTTGNRRFYGYTF TGTGCCAGCAGCACGACAGGGAACAGGCGGTTCTATGGCTACACCTTC
NA TRBJ1-2 14 TRBV13 NA CASSFPGTNYGYTF TGTGCCAGCAGCTTCCCAGGAACCAACTATGGCTACACCTTC
many TRBJ2-2 17 TRBV28 NA CASRIDWIKVGTGELFF TGTGCCAGCAGGATCGACTGGATTAAGGTCGGCACCGGGGAGCTGTTTTTT
many TRBJ1-6 18 TRBV7-8 TRBD1 CASSLVWEGAVSGSPLHF TGTGCCAGCAGCTTAGTTTGGGAGGGGGCGGTCTCCGGTTCACCCCTCCACTTT
NA TRBJ2-7 14 TRBV7-2 NA CASSLDPLSYEQYF TGTGCCAGCAGTTTAGATCCGCTCTCCTACGAGCAGTACTTC